This passage covers 23 T cell receptor beta chains from one sample sequenced in a study of T cell changes during pregnancy in multiple sclerosis. Clones were read by immunoSEQ multiplex PCR, and TCRdb kept only the in-frame ones, dropping some. The data contain tens of thousands of clones, approximately 90% of them singletons. Sequencing used peripheral blood, obtained before pregnancy. These receptors all come from a female donor with multiple sclerosis, enrolled in a pregnancy study.

The CDR3 here is CASTGTGGTSGRAGYNEQFF. CDR3 DNA sequence: TGTGCATCAACCGGGACAGGGGGGACTAGCGGGAGAGCCGGCTACAATGAGCAGTTCTTC. The chain uses TRBV12-2 and TRBJ2-1; the D call in the table, TRBD2, was not verified against the DNA. TRBV12-2 is a listed pseudogene. The CDR3 consists of 20 residues.

The V call is TRBV19, the J call TRBJ2-1, with a weak D call TRBD2 (6 bases). Trimming shortened V by 9 bases and J by 2 bases, and 14 bases separated the two germline ends. This CDR3 region has 14 residues. Germline CDR1 is LNHDA and CDR2 is SQIVND (reference sequence). For the CDR3, the DNA is TGTGCCAGCCGGCTAGCGTGGACCTACAATGAGCAGTTCTTC. Protein product: CASRLAWTYNEQFF.

This clone is a singleton in its sample. V gene TRBV19 combines with J gene TRBJ1-3; perhaps TRBD1 as D (5 bases). Germline assignment: CDR1 LNHDA and CDR2 SQIVND (reference sequence). Trimming cost V 4 bases and J 2 bases, with 12 bases left between them. CDR3 length: 15 amino acids. The CDR3 is CASSRGLGPGNTIYF. CDR3 nucleotide sequence: TGTGCCAGTAGTAGGGGACTAGGACCTGGAAACACCATATATTTT.

This sequence joins TRBV30 and TRBJ2-2, with D uncertain. This CDR3 spans 13 amino acids. CDR1 is GTSNPN and CDR2 is SVGIG in the germline V gene (reference sequence). The V and J ends lost 1 base and 6 bases respectively, with 9 bases between them. The CDR3 DNA reads TGTGCCTGGAGTGCCTATAACCCCGGGGAGCTGTTTTTT. This encodes CAWSAYNPGELFF.

The chain couples TRBV5-5 to TRBJ1-2; D gene unclear. The germline V gene encodes CDR1 SGHKS and CDR2 YYEKEE (reference sequence). V gave up 6 bases and J gave up 6 bases, with 9 bases separating them. The CDR3 loop spans 11 amino acids. CDR3 DNA sequence: TGTGCCAGCACGATCGGGGATGGCTACACCTTC. Protein product: CASTIGDGYTF.

V gene TRBV27 combines with J gene TRBJ1-2; the D gene is possibly TRBD1 (6 bases). Germline V gives CDR1 MNHEY, CDR2 SMNVEV (reference sequence). The V end lost 6 bases, the J end lost 0 bases, and 14 bases lay between the germline ends. The CDR3 is 15 residues long. The CDR3 DNA follows: TGTGCCAGCAGCCCTCGGGGGGGGCCTAACTATGGCTACACCTTC. Protein product: CASSPRGGPNYGYTF.

This chain connects TRBV25-1 to TRBJ2-3; 7 bases are a match to TRBD2. With V trimmed by 6 bases and J by 0 bases, 9 bases remained unmatched. The CDR3 length is 16 residues. CDR1 and CDR2 (germline): MGHDK, SYGVNS. CDR3 nucleotides: TGTGCCAGCAGGGAGGAGCGGGGCACTAGCACAGATACGCAGTATTTT. This sequence encodes CASREERGTSTDTQYF.

The chain carries TRBV11-3 and TRBJ2-3, with 9 bases lining up with TRBD2. Trimming at V came to 5 bases and at J to 0 bases, leaving 6 bases not matched to a gene. The CDR3 has 16 amino acids. Germline assignment: CDR1 SGHNT and CDR2 YENEEA. The CDR3 sequence is CASSPGLAGSTDTQYF. The CDR3 DNA follows: TGTGCCAGCAGCCCGGGACTAGCTGGGAGCACAGATACGCAGTATTTT.

The DNA of the CDR3 is TGTGCCAGCACCCCTTGGCAGGGCGACACTGAAGCTTTCTTT. Its protein product is CASTPWQGDTEAFF. The chain uses TRBV6-5 and TRBJ1-1, with D possibly TRBD1 on 5 matching bases. Trimming pared 7 bases from V and 3 bases from J, leaving 15 bases between. Germline values: CDR1 MNHEY, CDR2 SVGAGI. The CDR3 length is 14 residues.

The genes are TRBV29-1 and TRBJ2-7; TRBD2 matches 7 bases. The CDR3 is 14 residues long. Germline lookup yields CDR1 SQVTM and CDR2 ANQGSEA. Unmatched junction bases numbered 7, after V lost 3 bases and J lost 2 bases. The CDR3 bases are TGCAGCGTTGACTTAGGGACTACCCCCTACGAGCAGTACTTC. Its protein product is CSVDLGTTPYEQYF.

V and J are TRBV19 and TRBJ2-1; 7 bases agree with TRBD2. The CDR3 is made up of 17 amino acids. J gave up 4 bases and V 1 base, and 10 bases lay outside the gene matches. Germline CDR1 LNHDA, CDR2 SQIVND (reference sequence). As DNA, the CDR3 is TGTGCCAGTAGTATAGGCGTCTGGTCTAGCGGTTACAATGAGCAGTTCTTC. Translating gives CASSIGVWSSGYNEQFF.

This chain uses TRBV9 with TRBJ2-7, with a possible D match to TRBD2 (5 bases). The CDR3 sequence is 15 residues long. Deletions cut 2 bases from V and 7 bases from J, with 19 bases between. Germline loops: CDR1 SGDLS, CDR2 YYNGEE. The CDR3 reads CASSVRDSPSAEQYF. The CDR3 DNA sequence: TGTGCCAGCAGCGTCCGGGATTCCCCTTCCGCGGAGCAGTACTTC.

This rearrangement joins TRBV4-2 to TRBJ1-3; 12 nucleotides align to TRBD1. CDR1 is LGHNA, CDR2 YNFKEQ, per germline. CDR3 length equals 17 residues. J lost 10 bases, V lost 0 bases, and 10 bases had no gene match. The CDR3 nucleotides are TGTGCCAGCAGCCAAGAAGTTCCGGGACAGGGGGCATTTACCATATATTTT. Protein sequence: CASSQEVPGQGAFTIYF.

The chain couples TRBV21-1 to TRBJ2-4; TRBD1, as called in the table, went unchecked against the DNA. TRBV21-1 is reported as a pseudogene. The CDR3 is 16 amino acids. CDR3 DNA sequence: TGTGCCAGCAGTGAACAGGGGTTTTATGCCAAAAACATTCAGTACTTC. Translation: CASSEQGFYAKNIQYF.

This CDR3 reads CASSPSLPGTNEKLFF. The CDR3 DNA reads TGTGCCAGCTCACCATCTCTGCCGGGGACTAATGAAAAACTGTTTTTT. The gene calls are TRBV18 and TRBJ1-4; D is undetermined. Germline CDR1 and CDR2: KGHSH and LQKENI. This CDR3 contains 16 residues. V was cut by 2 bases and J by 2 bases, with 12 bases left in between.

The chain links TRBV11-2 to TRBJ1-5; D unresolved. Between the trimmed V and J ends, which lost 1 base and 3 bases, there was a span of 4 bases. The CDR3 runs to 13 residues. Looked up from germline, CDR1 is SGHAT and CDR2 is FQNNGV. The DNA of the CDR3 is TGTGCCAGCAGCTTAGCTTCCAATCAGCCCCAGCATTTT. It encodes CASSLASNQPQHF. Supplemented by reference TRBV11-2 and TRBJ1-5, the full variable domain reads EAGVAQSPRYKIIEKRQSVAFWCNPISGHATLYWYQQILGQGPKLLIQFQNNGVVDDSQLPKDRFSAERLKGVDSTLKIQPAKLEDSAVYLCASSLASNQPQHFGDGTRLSIL.

The chain couples TRBV27 to TRBJ2-1, with D possibly TRBD2 on 5 matching bases. Germline V gene sequence: CDR1 MNHEY, CDR2 SMNVEV (reference sequence). V lost 9 bases and J lost 4, with 13 bases in between. The length of the CDR3 is 13 residues. The CDR3 DNA reads as TGTGCCAGTCGGACTGACCTTTACAATGAGCAGTTCTTC. The encoded protein is CASRTDLYNEQFF.

This chain uses TRBV28 with TRBJ2-7; D is perhaps TRBD1 (5 bases). The CDR3 has 14 residues. V was pared by 6 bases and J by 3 bases, with 15 bases between. Germline assignment: CDR1 MDHEN and CDR2 SYDVKM. The CDR3 nucleotides are TGTGCCAGCAGAGACCAGGGTCCCCTCTACGAGCAGTACTTC. Protein product: CASRDQGPLYEQYF.

The chain recombines TRBV30 with TRBJ2-1; possible D gene TRBD2, 6 bases. This CDR3 region has 11 residues. V lost 1 base and J 10 bases, leaving 8 bases between the germline ends. Per the germline V gene, CDR1 is GTSNPN and CDR2 is SVGIG (reference sequence). CDR3 in DNA: TGTGCCTGGAGTGCGGGACTCGAGCAGTTCTTC. This sequence encodes CAWSAGLEQFF.

The chain links TRBV5-1 to TRBJ2-3, with 16 bases that match TRBD2. The CDR3 is 19 amino acids. Trimming cost V 4 bases and J 0 bases; bases outside gene matches: 8. Germline CDR1 and CDR2: SGHRS and YFSETQ. CDR3 residues: CASSPLGLAGGTSTDTQYF. The CDR3 nucleotides read TGCGCCAGCAGCCCCCTGGGACTAGCGGGGGGGACTAGCACAGATACGCAGTATTTT.

The CDR3 region is CASSERRGGLYGYTF. CDR3 DNA: TGTGCCAGCAGTGAAAGGAGGGGAGGACTCTATGGCTACACCTTC. The chain links TRBV2 to TRBJ1-2, with TRBD1 as a possible D gene (5 bases). Germline loops: CDR1 SNHLY, CDR2 FYNNEI. Between the trimmed V and J ends, which lost 2 bases and 4 bases, there was a span of 14 bases. CDR3 size: 15 residues. Full variable domain (outside the CDR3, taken from reference TRBV2 and TRBJ1-2): EPEVTQTPSHQVTQMGQEVILRCVPISNHLYFYWYRQILGQKVEFLVSFYNNEISEKSEIFDDQFSVERPDGSNFTLKIRSTKLEDSAMYFCASSERRGGLYGYTFGSGTRLTVV.

This clone is a singleton in its sample. J is TRBJ2-1 and V is TRBV4-2, with 8 bases fitting TRBD2. CDR1 and CDR2 from the germline V gene are LGHNA and YNFKEQ. This CDR3 is 15 amino acids long. Trimming took 0 bases from V and 6 from J; bases not matched to a gene: 4. This CDR3 is CASSQEGTRFNEQFF. DNA of the CDR3: TGTGCCAGCAGCCAAGAAGGGACTAGATTCAATGAGCAGTTCTTC.

This rearrangement joins TRBV15 to TRBJ2-1; 11 nucleotides align to TRBD2. The CDR3 runs to 16 residues. The V segment lost 3 bases and the J segment 9 bases; nucleotides outside the gene matches: 10. The germline CDR1 and CDR2 sequences are LNHNV and YYDKDF (reference sequence). The CDR3 DNA reads as TGTGCCACCAGCAGTAGACTAGCGGGAATAGGAGTTGAGCAGTTCTTC. This sequence encodes CATSSRLAGIGVEQFF.